A single count supports the clone carrying this T cell receptor beta chain. What it recognizes is unknown. This specimen comes from a study of cytomegalovirus exposure and HLA in healthy donors. The CDR3 spans 14 residues. Germline V gives CDR1 SNHLY, CDR2 FYNNEI. The V and J ends lost 6 bases and 5 bases respectively, with 11 bases between them. General study findings and limits: Apart from CMV serostatus, no immune exposure information was available. An ancestry cluster, one associated with Asian ancestry, reportedly showed fewer N-insertions than the roughly 610-donor mean in a later analysis. Common viral pathogens seemed, in a later analysis, to connect with several of the most significant clusters. Earlier findings revealed that most TCR beta V segments proved productive either about 87% or about 30% of the time.

The PCR was carried out with 60 Vbeta primers and 13 Jbeta primers. TCRdb keeps only in-frame clones here, not all; method: immunoSEQ multiplex PCR. The repertoire holds about 110,000 clones, with roughly 80% as singletons. Sequences were obtained from PBMCs. The chain recombines TRBV2 with TRBJ2-6; perhaps TRBD1 as D (6 bases). This clonotype was sampled from a man aged 55-75 years in good health and CMV-seronegative. The CDR3 nucleotides read TGTGCCAGCAGGGTGGGGGCCTGGGCCAACGTCCTGACTTTC. This sequence encodes CASRVGAWANVLTF.